This T cell receptor (beta chain) was obtained from a study of T cells after yellow fever vaccination. This clonotype was counted only a few times. The antigen is not known. In TCRdb, the 5' RACE reads were re-called with MiXCR into one record per CDR3 protein. The data show a few hundred thousand distinct CDR3 sequences, with 6.9% seen just once and about 0.9% held by the top ten. Study-wide results and caveats: Most clones from primary vaccination resurfaced after the booster (about 96% CD4, around 90% CD8). CD4 and CD8 compartments shared a small share of clonotypes, likely from convergent recombination. The secondary T-cell response peaked on day 5, not day 15, but was weaker.

The clonotype comes from a man aged 30-40 years who received the YFV17D yellow fever vaccine. Sample: CD4+ T cells sorted from PBMCs, taken 15 days after the yellow fever booster vaccination.

CDR3 in amino acids: CASSRQGAIGETQYF. The DNA of the CDR3 is TGTGCCAGTAGTAGACAGGGGGCGATAGGGGAGACCCAGTACTTC. The chain recombines TRBV19 with TRBJ2-5; 10 bases are shared with TRBD1. The CDR3 has 15 residues. V shed 4 bases, J shed 5 bases, and the junction held 7 bases outside the gene matches. The germline gives CDR1 LNHDA, CDR2 SQIVND (reference sequence). Based on the CDR3 plus reference TRBV19 and TRBJ2-5, the full variable domain is DGGITQSPKYLFRKEGQNVTLSCEQNLNHDAMYWYRQDPGQGLRLIYYSQIVNDFQKGDIAEGYSVSREKKESFPLTVTSAQKNPTAFYLCASSRQGAIGETQYFGPGTRLLVL.